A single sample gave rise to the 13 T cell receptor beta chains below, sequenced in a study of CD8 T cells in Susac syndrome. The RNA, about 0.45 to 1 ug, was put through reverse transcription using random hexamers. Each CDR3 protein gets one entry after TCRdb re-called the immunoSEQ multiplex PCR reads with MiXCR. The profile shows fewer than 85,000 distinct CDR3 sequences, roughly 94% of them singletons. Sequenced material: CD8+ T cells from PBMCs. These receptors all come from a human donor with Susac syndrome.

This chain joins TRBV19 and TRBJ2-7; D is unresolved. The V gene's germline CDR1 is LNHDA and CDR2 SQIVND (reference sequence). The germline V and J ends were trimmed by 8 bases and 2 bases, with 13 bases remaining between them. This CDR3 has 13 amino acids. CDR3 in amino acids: CASQSRQTYEQYF. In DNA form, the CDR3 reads TGTGCCAGTCAAAGTCGGCAGACCTACGAGCAGTACTTC.

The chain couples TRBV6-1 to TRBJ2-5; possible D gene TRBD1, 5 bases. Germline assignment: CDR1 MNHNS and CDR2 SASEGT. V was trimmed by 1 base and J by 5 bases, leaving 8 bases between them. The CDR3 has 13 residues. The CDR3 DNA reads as TGTGCCAGCAGTGAAGGGGGCCGGGAGACCCAGTACTTC. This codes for CASSEGGRETQYF.

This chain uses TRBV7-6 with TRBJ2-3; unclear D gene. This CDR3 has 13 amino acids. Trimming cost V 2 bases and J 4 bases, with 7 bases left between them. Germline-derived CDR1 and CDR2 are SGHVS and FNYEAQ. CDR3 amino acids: CASSLKVSDTQYF. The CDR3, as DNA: TGTGCCAGCAGCTTAAAGGTCTCAGATACGCAGTATTTT.

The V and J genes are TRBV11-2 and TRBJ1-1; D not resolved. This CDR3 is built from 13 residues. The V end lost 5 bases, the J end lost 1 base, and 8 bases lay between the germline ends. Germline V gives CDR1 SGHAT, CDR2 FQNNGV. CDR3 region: CASSPGRNTEAFF. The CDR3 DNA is TGTGCCAGCAGCCCCGGACGGAACACTGAAGCTTTCTTT.

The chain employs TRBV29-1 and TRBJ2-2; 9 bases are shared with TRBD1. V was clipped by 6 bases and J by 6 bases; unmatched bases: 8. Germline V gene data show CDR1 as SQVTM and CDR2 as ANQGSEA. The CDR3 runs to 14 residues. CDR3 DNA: TGCAGCGTCTCGGGACAGGGCTATTCCGGGGAGCTGTTTTTT. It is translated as CSVSGQGYSGELFF.

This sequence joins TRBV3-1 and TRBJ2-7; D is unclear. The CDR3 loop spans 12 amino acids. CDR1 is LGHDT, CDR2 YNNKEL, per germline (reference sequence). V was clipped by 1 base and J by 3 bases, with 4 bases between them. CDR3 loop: CASSQGYYEQYF. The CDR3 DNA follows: TGTGCCAGCAGCCAAGGGTACTACGAGCAGTACTTC.

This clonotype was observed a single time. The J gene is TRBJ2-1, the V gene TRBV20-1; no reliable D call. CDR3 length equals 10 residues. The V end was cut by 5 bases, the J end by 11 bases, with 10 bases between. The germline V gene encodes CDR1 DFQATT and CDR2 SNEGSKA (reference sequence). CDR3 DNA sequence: TGCAGTGCTCCTTCAGCCAAGCAGTTCTTC. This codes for CSAPSAKQFF.

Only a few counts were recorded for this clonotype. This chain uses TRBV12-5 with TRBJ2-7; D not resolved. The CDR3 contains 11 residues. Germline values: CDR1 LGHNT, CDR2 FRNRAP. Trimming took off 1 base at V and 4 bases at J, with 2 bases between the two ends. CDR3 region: CASGLGYEQYF. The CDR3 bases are TGTGCTAGTGGTTTGGGTTACGAGCAGTACTTC. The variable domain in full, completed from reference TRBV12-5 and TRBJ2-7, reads DARVTQTPRHKVTEMGQEVTMRCQPILGHNTVFWYRQTMMQGLELLAYFRNRAPLDDSGMPKDRFSAEMPDATLATLKIQPSEPRDSAVYFCASGLGYEQYFGPGTRLTVT.

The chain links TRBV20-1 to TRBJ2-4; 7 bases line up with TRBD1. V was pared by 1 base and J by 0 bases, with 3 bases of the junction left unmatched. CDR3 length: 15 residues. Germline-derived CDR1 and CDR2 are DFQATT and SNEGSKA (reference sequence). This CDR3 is CSARAGGEAKNIQYF. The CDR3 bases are TGCAGTGCTAGAGCAGGGGGTGAAGCCAAAAACATTCAGTACTTC.

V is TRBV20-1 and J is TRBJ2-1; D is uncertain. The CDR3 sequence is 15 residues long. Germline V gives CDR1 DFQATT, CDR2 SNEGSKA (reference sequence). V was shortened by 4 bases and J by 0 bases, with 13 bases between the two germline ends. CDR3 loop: CSANLGWSSYNEQFF. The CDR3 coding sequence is TGCAGTGCTAATTTGGGCTGGTCCTCCTACAATGAGCAGTTCTTC.

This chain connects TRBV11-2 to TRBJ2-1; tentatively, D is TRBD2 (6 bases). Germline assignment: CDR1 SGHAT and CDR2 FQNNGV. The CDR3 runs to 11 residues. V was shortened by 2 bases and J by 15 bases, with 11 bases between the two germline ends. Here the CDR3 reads CASSLPGAAFF. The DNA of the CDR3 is TGTGCCAGCAGCTTACCGGGAGCCGCGTTCTTC.

This CDR3 reads CASSLARDEQFF. The CDR3 nucleotides read TGTGCCAGCAGCTTAGCGCGGGATGAGCAGTTCTTC. J is TRBJ2-1 and V is TRBV7-6; D possibly corresponds to TRBD2 (5 bases). V was pared by 0 bases and J by 8 bases, with 5 bases between. Germline V gene sequence: CDR1 SGHVS, CDR2 FNYEAQ. There are 12 residues in the CDR3.

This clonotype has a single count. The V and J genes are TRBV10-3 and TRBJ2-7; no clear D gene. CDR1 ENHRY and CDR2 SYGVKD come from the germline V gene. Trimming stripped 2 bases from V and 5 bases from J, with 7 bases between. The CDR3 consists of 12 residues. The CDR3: CAISEGTHEQYF. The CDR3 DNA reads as TGTGCCATCAGTGAGGGAACTCACGAGCAGTACTTC.